This entry features one T cell receptor (beta chain) sequence. Its antigen is unknown. The CDR3 sequence is 15 residues long. Germline V CDR1 and CDR2: SGHVS, FNYEAQ. The V gene lost 2 bases and the J gene lost 3 bases, with 14 bases spanning the gap. Amplification of TCR beta CDR3 regions used RNA as the template. First-round RT-PCR targeting the TCR CDR3 was performed with the HTBI primer set. TCRdb re-called the multiplex PCR reads through MiXCR, storing one row per CDR3 protein. The data hold about 320,000 distinct CDR3 sequences, with approximately 16% observed a single time. Fresh 10 ml peripheral blood yielded PBMCs. The data were obtained in a study of T cells in Graves' hyperthyroidism and ophthalmopathy. Study-level information: Prior to any treatment, at the point of initial diagnosis, peripheral blood was collected.

The study's findings and limits: Most thyroid clonotypes that were expanded above 0.001 also turned up in blood. Ophthalmopathy stood apart from stable hyperthyroidism in a 13 V-J model.

The genes are TRBV7-6 and TRBJ2-7; D gene uncertain. This TCR came from a man aged 25 to 45 with Graves' hyperthyroidism. The source material was blood. The CDR3 here is CASSLTGVDRYEQYF. The CDR3 DNA reads as TGTGCCAGCAGCTTAACTGGGGTAGATCGCTACGAGCAGTACTTC. The full variable domain, completed using reference TRBV7-6 and TRBJ2-7, is GAGVSQSPRYKVTKRGQDVALRCDPISGHVSLYWYRQALGQGPEFLTYFNYEAQQDKSGLPNDRFSAERPEGSISTLTIQRTEQRDSAMYRCASSLTGVDRYEQYFGPGTRLTVT.